These T cell receptor beta chains were read from a single sample in a study of blood T cells in healthy people across ages. MiXCR, applied by TCRdb to the 5' RACE reads, yields one record per CDR3 protein. This table holds 650,000 to 900,000 distinct CDR3 sequences, 62% found once. Specimen: blood. The receptors derive from a man aged 25-45 years in good health. CDR3s include the opening cysteine and the closing phenylalanine or tryptophan. Each record gives: V gene, clone size, J gene, D gene, CDR3 protein, CDR3 DNA. A D gene is named only where the DNA matches it firmly. Where a row states a size, it is once, few, many or the class of an expanded clone; other rows omit it.

v_gene: TRBV5-1
abundance: few
j_gene: TRBJ1-6
d_gene: TRBD1
CDR3aa: CASSYGGQGNSPLHF
CDR3nt: TGCGCCAGCAGCTATGGGGGACAGGGGAATTCACCCCTCCACTTT

v_gene: TRBV7-9
abundance: -
j_gene: TRBJ2-1
d_gene: -
CDR3aa: CASSLFLRSSYNEQFF
CDR3nt: TGTGCCAGCAGCTTATTTCTTCGGAGCTCCTACAATGAGCAGTTCTTC

v_gene: TRBV15
abundance: -
j_gene: TRBJ2-4
d_gene: -
CDR3aa: CATSRSGGAQYF
CDR3nt: TGTGCCACCAGCAGATCCGGGGGTGCTCAGTACTTC

v_gene: TRBV20-1
abundance: -
j_gene: TRBJ2-1
d_gene: -
CDR3aa: CSETSSYNEQFF
CDR3nt: TGCAGTGAAACCAGCTCCTACAATGAGCAGTTCTTC

v_gene: TRBV6-6
abundance: -
j_gene: TRBJ2-7
d_gene: TRBD2
CDR3aa: CASSYPSGGYEQYF
CDR3nt: TGTGCCAGCAGTTACCCCAGCGGGGGGTACGAGCAGTACTTC

v_gene: TRBV2
abundance: -
j_gene: TRBJ2-7
d_gene: TRBD2
CDR3aa: CASSEESGGPYEQYF
CDR3nt: TGTGCTAGCAGTGAGGAGAGCGGGGGCCCCTACGAGCAGTACTTC

v_gene: TRBV7-2
abundance: -
j_gene: TRBJ1-1
d_gene: -
CDR3aa: CAGRGAMNTEAFF
CDR3nt: TGTGCCGGACGGGGGGCAATGAACACTGAAGCTTTCTTT

v_gene: TRBV4-3
abundance: -
j_gene: TRBJ2-7
d_gene: TRBD2
CDR3aa: CASSQDLLAGPKAYEQYF
CDR3nt: TGCGCCAGCAGCCAAGACCTACTAGCGGGCCCCAAAGCATACGAGCAGTACTTC

v_gene: TRBV4-2
abundance: many
j_gene: TRBJ1-6
d_gene: -
CDR3aa: CASSQDYPGYNSPLHF
CDR3nt: TGTGCCAGCAGCCAAGATTACCCTGGCTATAATTCACCCCTCCACTTT

v_gene: TRBV7-2
abundance: -
j_gene: TRBJ2-7
d_gene: -
CDR3aa: CASSLGFGDEQYF
CDR3nt: TGTGCCAGCAGCTTGGGTTTTGGCGATGAGCAGTACTTC

v_gene: TRBV21-1
abundance: -
j_gene: TRBJ2-1
d_gene: -
CDR3aa: CASLFGEHPSSYNEQFF
CDR3nt: TGTGCCAGCCTTTTTGGGGAACACCCGAGCTCCTACAATGAGCAGTTCTTC

v_gene: TRBV29-1
abundance: once
j_gene: TRBJ1-2
d_gene: -
CDR3aa: CSVVIGAYGYTF
CDR3nt: TGCAGCGTTGTAATAGGGGCCTATGGCTACACCTTC

v_gene: TRBV9
abundance: -
j_gene: TRBJ1-2
d_gene: TRBD1
CDR3aa: CASSVGQGNAYGYTF
CDR3nt: TGTGCCAGCAGCGTAGGACAGGGGAATGCCTATGGCTACACCTTC

v_gene: TRBV6-2/TRBV6-3
abundance: -
j_gene: TRBJ2-5
d_gene: -
CDR3aa: CASSTPGGSLYGEQYF
CDR3nt: TGTGCCAGCAGTACCCCCGGAGGCTCCCTCTACGGAGAGCAGTACTTC

v_gene: TRBV4-2
abundance: -
j_gene: TRBJ2-7
d_gene: TRBD2
CDR3aa: CASSQDPSGPYEQYF
CDR3nt: TGTGCCAGCAGCCAAGATCCTAGCGGGCCCTACGAGCAGTACTTC

v_gene: TRBV7-2
abundance: -
j_gene: TRBJ1-2
d_gene: -
CDR3aa: CASSLVGWDGYTF
CDR3nt: TGTGCCAGCAGCTTAGTGGGTTGGGATGGCTACACCTTC

v_gene: TRBV7-2
abundance: -
j_gene: TRBJ1-5
d_gene: TRBD1
CDR3aa: CASSLRQGDQPQHF
CDR3nt: TGTGCCAGCAGCCTTAGACAGGGGGACCAGCCCCAGCATTTT

v_gene: TRBV29-1
abundance: -
j_gene: TRBJ2-5
d_gene: TRBD2
CDR3aa: CSGHLAGGLETQYF
CDR3nt: TGCAGCGGCCATCTAGCGGGGGGGCTAGAGACCCAGTACTTC

v_gene: TRBV6-5
abundance: -
j_gene: TRBJ2-7
d_gene: -
CDR3aa: CASSYNPSGPKEQYF
CDR3nt: TGTGCCAGCAGTTATAATCCCTCGGGTCCGAAGGAGCAGTACTTC

v_gene: TRBV7-2
abundance: -
j_gene: TRBJ1-2
d_gene: TRBD1
CDR3aa: CASSLAVGQVYGYTF
CDR3nt: TGTGCCAGCAGCTTAGCGGTGGGACAGGTCTATGGCTACACCTTC

v_gene: TRBV20-1
abundance: -
j_gene: TRBJ2-7
d_gene: -
CDR3aa: CSATPRQGGYEQYF
CDR3nt: TGCAGTGCTACCCCTCGGCAGGGTGGATACGAGCAGTACTTC

v_gene: TRBV7-3
abundance: few
j_gene: TRBJ2-3
d_gene: TRBD2
CDR3aa: CASSYATSGGTDTQYF
CDR3nt: TGTGCCAGCAGTTACGCGACTAGCGGAGGCACAGATACGCAGTATTTT

v_gene: TRBV5-1
abundance: -
j_gene: TRBJ2-7
d_gene: -
CDR3aa: CASSLDGSIYEQYF
CDR3nt: TGCGCCAGCAGCTTGGACGGAAGCATCTACGAGCAGTACTTC

v_gene: TRBV14
abundance: many
j_gene: TRBJ1-2
d_gene: -
CDR3aa: CASSEEQGYGYTF
CDR3nt: TGTGCCAGCAGTGAGGAGCAGGGCTATGGCTACACCTTC

v_gene: TRBV20-1
abundance: -
j_gene: TRBJ2-3
d_gene: TRBD2
CDR3aa: CSAREAGGVPDTQYF
CDR3nt: TGCAGTGCTAGAGAGGCGGGGGGCGTCCCAGATACGCAGTATTTT

v_gene: TRBV7-9
abundance: -
j_gene: TRBJ2-5
d_gene: -
CDR3aa: CASSRRGRTGATVGQETQYF
CDR3nt: TGTGCCAGCAGCCGGCGGGGCAGGACAGGTGCAACAGTGGGCCAAGAGACCCAGTACTTC

v_gene: TRBV9
abundance: -
j_gene: TRBJ2-7
d_gene: TRBD1
CDR3aa: CASSGRDRDNEQYF
CDR3nt: TGTGCCAGCAGCGGTCGGGACAGGGACAACGAGCAGTACTTC

v_gene: TRBV29-1
abundance: -
j_gene: TRBJ2-6
d_gene: -
CDR3aa: CSVEAAPGANVLTF
CDR3nt: TGCAGCGTTGAAGCAGCTCCTGGGGCCAACGTCCTGACTTTC

v_gene: TRBV28
abundance: -
j_gene: TRBJ2-3
d_gene: -
CDR3aa: CASSRGGVDTQYF
CDR3nt: TGTGCCAGCAGTCGGGGCGGGGTAGATACGCAGTATTTT

v_gene: TRBV6-2/TRBV6-3
abundance: -
j_gene: TRBJ2-7
d_gene: TRBD1
CDR3aa: CASSYLLGQGAYEQYF
CDR3nt: TGTGCCAGCAGTTATCTTCTTGGGCAGGGGGCTTACGAGCAGTACTTC

v_gene: TRBV7-2
abundance: many
j_gene: TRBJ2-7
d_gene: TRBD2
CDR3aa: CASSISGTSGAYEQYF
CDR3nt: TGTGCCAGCAGCATCAGCGGGACTAGCGGGGCCTACGAGCAGTACTTC

v_gene: TRBV2
abundance: -
j_gene: TRBJ2-7
d_gene: -
CDR3aa: CATRTDPGEQYF
CDR3nt: TGTGCCACCAGGACTGACCCGGGGGAGCAGTACTTC

v_gene: TRBV28
abundance: -
j_gene: TRBJ1-1
d_gene: -
CDR3aa: CASSLYGENTEAFF
CDR3nt: TGTGCCAGCAGTTTATATGGGGAGAACACTGAAGCTTTCTTT

v_gene: TRBV14
abundance: -
j_gene: TRBJ1-1
d_gene: -
CDR3aa: CASSQGINTEAFF
CDR3nt: TGTGCCAGCAGCCAGGGGATCAACACTGAAGCTTTCTTT

v_gene: TRBV6-2/TRBV6-3
abundance: -
j_gene: TRBJ1-5
d_gene: -
CDR3aa: CASRLLLDTNQPQHF
CDR3nt: TGTGCCAGCAGATTACTCCTGGACACCAATCAGCCCCAGCATTTT

v_gene: TRBV14
abundance: -
j_gene: TRBJ2-1
d_gene: TRBD2
CDR3aa: CASSHAGGLGTKGRNEQFF
CDR3nt: TGTGCCAGCAGCCACGCGGGGGGGCTCGGGACTAAGGGGCGGAATGAGCAGTTCTTC

v_gene: TRBV5-1
abundance: many
j_gene: TRBJ2-5
d_gene: -
CDR3aa: CASSLGGTQETQYF
CDR3nt: TGCGCCAGCAGCTTGGGGGGGACGCAAGAGACCCAGTACTTC

v_gene: TRBV10-3
abundance: -
j_gene: TRBJ2-5
d_gene: TRBD1
CDR3aa: CASLGQGQETQYF
CDR3nt: TGTGCCAGCCTGGGACAGGGACAGGAGACCCAGTACTTC

v_gene: TRBV27
abundance: once
j_gene: TRBJ1-5
d_gene: -
CDR3aa: CASSREELGQPQHF
CDR3nt: TGTGCCAGCAGCCGTGAGGAGTTGGGACAGCCCCAGCATTTT

v_gene: TRBV15
abundance: -
j_gene: TRBJ2-1
d_gene: TRBD1
CDR3aa: CATSSGTGGYNEQFF
CDR3nt: TGTGCCACCAGCAGCGGGACAGGAGGCTACAATGAGCAGTTCTTC

v_gene: TRBV6-2/TRBV6-3
abundance: -
j_gene: TRBJ2-5
d_gene: TRBD2
CDR3aa: CASSFAGDSYQETQYF
CDR3nt: TGTGCCAGCAGTTTTGCGGGGGACTCGTACCAAGAGACCCAGTACTTC

v_gene: TRBV14
abundance: -
j_gene: TRBJ2-7
d_gene: -
CDR3aa: CASSRLGTFESYEQYF
CDR3nt: TGTGCCAGCAGCCGACTTGGGACATTTGAGTCCTACGAGCAGTACTTC

v_gene: TRBV14
abundance: -
j_gene: TRBJ1-4
d_gene: TRBD1
CDR3aa: CASSPRGQTNEKLFF
CDR3nt: TGTGCCAGCAGCCCCAGGGGGCAGACTAATGAAAAACTGTTTTTT

v_gene: TRBV7-9
abundance: -
j_gene: TRBJ2-5
d_gene: TRBD1
CDR3aa: CASSPRDSLQETQYF
CDR3nt: TGTGCCAGCAGCCCCCGGGACAGCCTACAAGAGACCCAGTACTTC

v_gene: TRBV9
abundance: -
j_gene: TRBJ2-7
d_gene: -
CDR3aa: CASSSGKSYEQYF
CDR3nt: TGTGCCAGCAGCTCTGGGAAGTCCTACGAGCAGTACTTC

v_gene: TRBV7-2
abundance: few
j_gene: TRBJ2-7
d_gene: -
CDR3aa: CASRSATVSYEQYF
CDR3nt: TGTGCCAGCAGGAGCGCCACTGTCTCCTACGAGCAGTACTTC

v_gene: TRBV20-1
abundance: -
j_gene: TRBJ1-2
d_gene: -
CDR3aa: CSAPLGYTF
CDR3nt: TGCAGTGCTCCTCTAGGCTACACCTTC

v_gene: TRBV7-2
abundance: -
j_gene: TRBJ1-2
d_gene: TRBD1
CDR3aa: CASSWTGAWDGYTF
CDR3nt: TGTGCCAGCAGCTGGACAGGGGCCTGGGATGGCTACACCTTC

v_gene: TRBV10-3
abundance: -
j_gene: TRBJ1-4
d_gene: TRBD1
CDR3aa: CAISESKGAGEKLFF
CDR3nt: TGTGCCATCAGTGAGTCGAAGGGGGCAGGAGAAAAACTGTTTTTT

v_gene: TRBV4-3
abundance: -
j_gene: TRBJ2-7
d_gene: -
CDR3aa: CASSQGGGYSYEQYF
CDR3nt: TGCGCCAGCAGCCAAGGCGGGGGCTACTCCTACGAGCAGTACTTC

v_gene: TRBV7-9
abundance: -
j_gene: TRBJ2-5
d_gene: -
CDR3aa: CASSLANREETQYF
CDR3nt: TGTGCCAGCAGCTTAGCGAACAGGGAGGAGACCCAGTACTTC

v_gene: TRBV2
abundance: -
j_gene: TRBJ2-7
d_gene: TRBD1
CDR3aa: CASRKDRGQWIEQYF
CDR3nt: TGTGCCAGCAGGAAAGACAGGGGCCAGTGGATCGAGCAGTACTTC

v_gene: TRBV4-1
abundance: -
j_gene: TRBJ2-3
d_gene: -
CDR3aa: CASSQDSADTQYF
CDR3nt: TGCGCCAGCAGCCAAGATTCAGCAGATACGCAGTATTTT

v_gene: TRBV5-1
abundance: -
j_gene: TRBJ2-3
d_gene: -
CDR3aa: CASSLAGASLADTQYF
CDR3nt: TGCGCCAGCAGCTTGGCGGGGGCGTCGTTGGCAGATACGCAGTATTTT

v_gene: TRBV4-2
abundance: -
j_gene: TRBJ1-1
d_gene: -
CDR3aa: CASSQEGGQRNTEAFF
CDR3nt: TGTGCCAGCAGCCAAGAGGGAGGACAGCGCAACACTGAAGCTTTCTTT

v_gene: TRBV7-2
abundance: few
j_gene: TRBJ2-1
d_gene: -
CDR3aa: CASSPRPTYNEQFF
CDR3nt: TGTGCCAGCAGCCCTCGACCCACCTACAATGAGCAGTTCTTC

v_gene: TRBV28
abundance: -
j_gene: TRBJ2-1
d_gene: TRBD2
CDR3aa: CASSILAAGGRNEQFF
CDR3nt: TGTGCCAGCAGTATCCTTGCGGCGGGGGGGCGTAATGAGCAGTTCTTC

v_gene: TRBV29-1
abundance: -
j_gene: TRBJ2-1
d_gene: TRBD1
CDR3aa: CSVRRDRYNEQFF
CDR3nt: TGCAGCGTCCGCCGGGACAGATACAATGAGCAGTTCTTC

v_gene: TRBV7-9
abundance: -
j_gene: TRBJ2-1
d_gene: -
CDR3aa: CASSSATSWSYNEQFF
CDR3nt: TGTGCCAGCAGCTCCGCGACTAGTTGGTCCTACAATGAGCAGTTCTTC